This is a list of T cell receptor beta chains from one sample in a study of Ad26.COV2.S vaccination and SARS-CoV-2 variants. The repertoire was sequenced with immunoSEQ multiplex PCR; TCRdb's copy has only in-frame clones and lacks some. The repertoire holds 350,000 to 500,000 clones, about 92% seen once, with about 4.1% in the top ten. Sequencing used peripheral blood, obtained in a trial of Ad26.COV2.S vaccine versus placebo. The receptors come from a person aged 18-65 years who received the Ad26.COV2.S COVID-19 vaccine or a placebo. The CDR3 runs from the conserved cysteine through the conserved F or W. D genes are given only for firm matches. Rows may omit the clone size; those that give it use once, few, many or a size class.

size: .; D: TRBD1; length: 17; V: TRBV6-1; J: TRBJ1-6; DNA: TGTGCCAGCAGTGAGAACCCGGGACAGGGGGCTAACTCACCCCTCCACTTT; CDR3: CASSENPGQGANSPLHF
size: .; D: .; length: 14; V: TRBV7-9; J: TRBJ2-3; DNA: TGTGCCAGCAGCTTAGGCAGGGCTGGAGATACGCAGTATTTT; CDR3: CASSLGRAGDTQYF
size: .; D: .; length: 20; V: TRBV21-1; J: TRBJ1-1; DNA: TGTGCCAGCTACAATTCCGCTCAAGAAAGTAAGGGGGCAGAGAACACTGAAGCTTTCTTT; CDR3: CASYNSAQESKGAENTEAFF
size: .; D: .; length: 14; V: TRBV6-6; J: TRBJ1-1; DNA: TGTGCCAGCAGTCGACAGGCCCAGAACACTGAAGCTTTCTTT; CDR3: CASSRQAQNTEAFF
size: .; D: TRBD2; length: 15; V: TRBV28; J: TRBJ2-3; DNA: TGTGCCAGCAGTCTGGGGGGGTGGAGCACAGATACGCAGTATTTT; CDR3: CASSLGGWSTDTQYF
size: .; D: .; length: 15; V: TRBV4-3; J: TRBJ2-3; DNA: TGCGCCAGCAGCCAAGATGAGGGAAGCACAGATACGCAGTATTTT; CDR3: CASSQDEGSTDTQYF
size: .; D: .; length: 13; V: TRBV27; J: TRBJ2-7; DNA: TGTGCCAGCAGTTTCGGCTCTACCTACGAGCAGTACTTC; CDR3: CASSFGSTYEQYF
size: few; D: TRBD1; length: 15; V: TRBV6-2/TRBV6-3; J: TRBJ1-2; DNA: TGTGCCAGCAGTCGAGGGACAGGGGATGTCTATGGCTACACCTTC; CDR3: CASSRGTGDVYGYTF
size: once; D: .; length: 12; V: TRBV28; J: TRBJ1-3; DNA: TGTGCCAGCGGCCCTCTGGGAAACACCATATATTTT; CDR3: CASGPLGNTIYF
size: .; D: TRBD2; length: 16; V: TRBV7-2; J: TRBJ2-1; DNA: TGTGCCAGCAGCTTAGATAGTCTAGCGGGGTCCAATGAGCAGTTCTTC; CDR3: CASSLDSLAGSNEQFF
size: .; D: TRBD2; length: 16; V: TRBV5-4; J: TRBJ2-5; DNA: TGTGCCAGCAGCCCCGGGACTAGCGGGTACCAAGAGACCCAGTACTTC; CDR3: CASSPGTSGYQETQYF
size: .; D: .; length: 15; V: TRBV28; J: TRBJ2-5; DNA: TGTGCCAGCACAGGAGGGGGGTCCGTCGGAGAGACCCAGTACTTC; CDR3: CASTGGGSVGETQYF
size: .; D: TRBD2; length: 16; V: TRBV4-1; J: TRBJ2-7; DNA: TGCGCCAGCAGCCAAGATGGAGCGGGAGGGCCTTACGAGCAGTACTTC; CDR3: CASSQDGAGGPYEQYF
size: .; D: .; length: 13; V: TRBV10-3; J: TRBJ1-2; DNA: TGTGCCACCTACGGCAGCCCTAACTATGGCTACACCTTC; CDR3: CATYGSPNYGYTF
size: .; D: .; length: 13; V: TRBV13; J: TRBJ2-1; DNA: TGTGCCTCAACAGGGATCAACGACAATGAGCAGTTCTTC; CDR3: CASTGINDNEQFF
size: few; D: .; length: 16; V: TRBV6-6; J: TRBJ2-7; DNA: TGTGCCAGCAGTTACGGGCCCCCGGAGGACTACTACGAGCAGTACTTC; CDR3: CASSYGPPEDYYEQYF
size: .; D: .; length: 17; V: TRBV3-1/TRBV3-2; J: TRBJ2-3; DNA: TGTGCCAGCAGCCAAGATTTCAAGTACGGGCGCACAGATACGCAGTATTTT; CDR3: CASSQDFKYGRTDTQYF
size: once; D: .; length: 17; V: TRBV6-9; J: TRBJ1-4; DNA: TGTGCCAGCAGTTATGATCCCAGGAGACGTCTCAATGAAAAACTGTTTTTT; CDR3: CASSYDPRRRLNEKLFF
size: .; D: TRBD1; length: 15; V: TRBV4-2; J: TRBJ2-5; DNA: TGTGCCAGCAGCCAAGAGGACAGGGCTCAAGAGACCCAGTACTTC; CDR3: CASSQEDRAQETQYF
size: .; D: .; length: 14; V: TRBV10-3; J: TRBJ2-7; DNA: TGTGCCATCAGTGAGTCGCTGGGGAGGTACGAGCAGTACTTC; CDR3: CAISESLGRYEQYF
size: once; D: TRBD2; length: 14; V: TRBV10-3; J: TRBJ2-1; DNA: TGTGCCACCGGGACTAGCGGGAGATCGGCCGAGCAGTTCTTC; CDR3: CATGTSGRSAEQFF
size: .; D: .; length: 11; V: TRBV30; J: TRBJ2-5; DNA: TGTGCCTGGAGTGCCCACAGCCATGCGCACTTC; CDR3: CAWSAHSHAHF
size: .; D: TRBD1; length: 15; V: TRBV25-1; J: TRBJ2-2; DNA: TGTGCCAGCAGTGAAAGGGACAGGGACACCGGGGAGCTGTTTTTT; CDR3: CASSERDRDTGELFF
size: .; D: .; length: 15; V: TRBV4-1; J: TRBJ1-1; DNA: TGCGCCAGCAGCCAAGTCCACTTCATGAACACTGAAGCTTTCTTT; CDR3: CASSQVHFMNTEAFF
size: .; D: .; length: 18; V: TRBV4-3; J: TRBJ1-6; DNA: TGCGCCAGCAGCCAAGTGGAGTTTGGAGGCGGATTAAATTCACCCCTCCACTTT; CDR3: CASSQVEFGGGLNSPLHF
size: .; D: .; length: 14; V: TRBV21-1; J: TRBJ2-5; DNA: TGTGCCAGCAACGGACAGGGGGCCTTGGAGACCCAGTACTTC; CDR3: CASNGQGALETQYF